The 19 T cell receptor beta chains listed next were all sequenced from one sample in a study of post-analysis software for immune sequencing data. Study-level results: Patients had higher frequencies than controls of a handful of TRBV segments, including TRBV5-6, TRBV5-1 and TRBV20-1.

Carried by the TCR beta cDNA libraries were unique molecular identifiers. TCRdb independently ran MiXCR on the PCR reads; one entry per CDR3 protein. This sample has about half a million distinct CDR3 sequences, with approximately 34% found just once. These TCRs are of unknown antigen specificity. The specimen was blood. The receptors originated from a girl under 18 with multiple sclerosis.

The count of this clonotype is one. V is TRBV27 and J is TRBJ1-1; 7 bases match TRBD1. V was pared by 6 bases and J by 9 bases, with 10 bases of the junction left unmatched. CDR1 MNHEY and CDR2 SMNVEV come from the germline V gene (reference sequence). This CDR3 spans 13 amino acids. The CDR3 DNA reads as TGTGCCAGCAGCTTGTCAGGGGGGGGGAAAGCTTTCTTT. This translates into CASSLSGGGKAFF.

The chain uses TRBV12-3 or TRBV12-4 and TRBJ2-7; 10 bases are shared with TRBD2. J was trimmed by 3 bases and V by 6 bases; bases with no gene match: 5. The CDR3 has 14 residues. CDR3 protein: CASSRPSGGYEQYF. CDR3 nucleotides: TGTGCCAGCAGCCGCCCTAGCGGGGGCTACGAGCAGTACTTC.

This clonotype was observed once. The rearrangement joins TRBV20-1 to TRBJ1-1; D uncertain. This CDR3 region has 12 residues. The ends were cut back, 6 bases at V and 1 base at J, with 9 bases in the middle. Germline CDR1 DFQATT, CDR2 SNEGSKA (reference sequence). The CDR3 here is CSAKRGNTEAFF. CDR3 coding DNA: TGCAGTGCAAAACGGGGGAACACTGAAGCTTTCTTT.

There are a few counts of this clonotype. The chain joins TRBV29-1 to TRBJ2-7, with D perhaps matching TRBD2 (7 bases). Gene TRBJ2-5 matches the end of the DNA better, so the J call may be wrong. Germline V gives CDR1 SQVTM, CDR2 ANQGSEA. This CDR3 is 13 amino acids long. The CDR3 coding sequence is TGCAGCGTTGAACTGGGGGGGGCCGGGACCCAGTACTTC. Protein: CSVELGGAGTQYF.

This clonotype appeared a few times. CDR3 sequence reads: CASNFFVGDQETQYF. The CDR3 DNA reads TGTGCCAGCAACTTTTTCGTAGGAGACCAAGAGACCCAGTACTTC. The chain is built from TRBV28 and TRBJ2-5; D gene unclear. This CDR3 spans 15 amino acids. The V gene lost 7 bases and the J gene lost 0 bases, with 15 bases spanning the gap. Germline loops: CDR1 MDHEN, CDR2 SYDVKM.

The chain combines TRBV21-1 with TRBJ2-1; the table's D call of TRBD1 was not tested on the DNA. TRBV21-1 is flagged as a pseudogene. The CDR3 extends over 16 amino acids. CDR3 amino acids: CASSKPGWSSYNEQFF. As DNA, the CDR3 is TGTGCCAGCAGCAAGCCGGGCTGGAGCTCCTACAATGAGCAGTTCTTC.

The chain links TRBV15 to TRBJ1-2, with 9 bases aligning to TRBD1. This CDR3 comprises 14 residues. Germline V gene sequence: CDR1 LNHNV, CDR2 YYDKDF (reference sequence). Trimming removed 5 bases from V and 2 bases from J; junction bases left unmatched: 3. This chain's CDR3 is CATSGGTGNYGYTF. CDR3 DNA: TGTGCCACCAGCGGCGGGACAGGGAACTATGGCTACACCTTC.

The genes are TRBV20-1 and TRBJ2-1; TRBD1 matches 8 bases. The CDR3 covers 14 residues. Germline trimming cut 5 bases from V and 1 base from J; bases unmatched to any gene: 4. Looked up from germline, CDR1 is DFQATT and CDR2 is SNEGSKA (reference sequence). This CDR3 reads CSAPDRASYNEQFF. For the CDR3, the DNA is TGCAGTGCTCCGGACAGGGCGTCCTACAATGAGCAGTTCTTC.

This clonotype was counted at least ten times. The CDR3 loop reads CSARAGPDNSPLHF. For the CDR3, the DNA is TGCAGTGCTAGAGCGGGGCCCGATAATTCACCCCTCCACTTT. V is TRBV20-1 and J is TRBJ1-6; TRBD1 is a possible D gene (5 bases). This CDR3 comprises 14 residues. V was trimmed by 1 base and J by 5 bases, leaving 9 bases between them. Germline CDR1 reads DFQATT; CDR2 reads SNEGSKA (reference sequence).

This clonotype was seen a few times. As DNA, the CDR3 is TGCAGTGCTCCTAGCGGGGGGGCGGGTACGCAGTATTTT. It is translated as CSAPSGGAGTQYF. The chain joins TRBV20-1 to TRBJ2-3, with TRBD2 matching 12 bases. The V gene's germline CDR1 is DFQATT and CDR2 SNEGSKA (reference sequence). Trimming cost V 5 bases and J 8 bases; bases outside gene matches: 5. The length of the CDR3 is 13 residues.

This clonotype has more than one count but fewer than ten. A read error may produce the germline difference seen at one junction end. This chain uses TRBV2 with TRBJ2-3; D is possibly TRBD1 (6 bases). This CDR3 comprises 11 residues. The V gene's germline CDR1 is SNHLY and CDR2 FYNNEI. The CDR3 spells CAGRGTDTQYF. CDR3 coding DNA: TGTGCCGGCAGGGGTACAGATACGCAGTATTTT.

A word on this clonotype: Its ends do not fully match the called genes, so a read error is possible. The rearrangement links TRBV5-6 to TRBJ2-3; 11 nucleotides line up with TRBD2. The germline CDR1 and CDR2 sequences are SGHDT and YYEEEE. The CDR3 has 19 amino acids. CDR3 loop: CVSSLGWGTSGSSTDTQYF. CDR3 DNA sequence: TGTGTCAGCAGCTTGGGTTGGGGGACTAGCGGTTCCAGTACAGATACGCAGTATTTT.

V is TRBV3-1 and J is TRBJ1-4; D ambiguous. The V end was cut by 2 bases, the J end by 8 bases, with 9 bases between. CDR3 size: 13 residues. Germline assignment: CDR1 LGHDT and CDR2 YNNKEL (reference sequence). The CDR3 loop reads CASSQRVEEKLFF. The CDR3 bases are TGTGCCAGCAGCCAAAGAGTGGAAGAAAAACTGTTTTTT.

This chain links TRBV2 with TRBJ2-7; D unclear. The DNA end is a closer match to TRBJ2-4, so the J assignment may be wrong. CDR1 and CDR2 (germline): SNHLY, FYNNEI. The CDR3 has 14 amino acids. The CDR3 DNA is TGTGCCAGCAGGAACGACCTATCCACTAACATTCAGTACTTC. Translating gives CASRNDLSTNIQYF.

The CDR3 DNA sequence: TGCAGTGCTAGGACGGGACAGGTCCCATGGGAAAATGAGCAGTTCTTC. The encoded protein is CSARTGQVPWENEQFF. V usage is TRBV20-1 and J usage is TRBJ2-1, with TRBD1 identical over 8 bases. Germline values: CDR1 DFQATT, CDR2 SNEGSKA (reference sequence). The CDR3 loop spans 16 amino acids. V lost 3 bases to trimming and J lost 7 bases; unmatched junction nucleotides: 14.

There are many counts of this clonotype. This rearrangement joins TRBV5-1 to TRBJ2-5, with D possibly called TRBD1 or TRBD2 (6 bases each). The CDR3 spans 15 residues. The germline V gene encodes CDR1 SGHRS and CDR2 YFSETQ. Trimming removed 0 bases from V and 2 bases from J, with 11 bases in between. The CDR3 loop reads CASSLAGAAQETQYF. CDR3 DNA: TGCGCCAGCAGCTTGGCGGGGGCCGCACAAGAGACCCAGTACTTC.

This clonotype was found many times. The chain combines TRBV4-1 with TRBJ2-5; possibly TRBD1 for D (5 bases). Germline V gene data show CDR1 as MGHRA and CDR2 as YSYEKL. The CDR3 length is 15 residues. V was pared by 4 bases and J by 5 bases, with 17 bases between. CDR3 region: CASSPGLDARETQYF. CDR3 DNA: TGCGCCAGCAGCCCAGGGTTGGATGCTCGGGAGACCCAGTACTTC.

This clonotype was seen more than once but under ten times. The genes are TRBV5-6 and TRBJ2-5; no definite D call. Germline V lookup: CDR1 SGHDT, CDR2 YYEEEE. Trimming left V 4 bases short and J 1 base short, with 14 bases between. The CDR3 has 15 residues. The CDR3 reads CASSLIGGIQETQYF. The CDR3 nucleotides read TGTGCCAGCAGCCTAATTGGCGGAATCCAAGAGACCCAGTACTTC.

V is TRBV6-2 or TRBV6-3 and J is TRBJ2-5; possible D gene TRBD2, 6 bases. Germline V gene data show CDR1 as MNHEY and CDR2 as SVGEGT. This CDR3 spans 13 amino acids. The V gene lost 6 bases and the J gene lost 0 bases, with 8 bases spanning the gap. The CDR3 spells CASSRDYQETQYF. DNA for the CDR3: TGTGCCAGCAGCCGGGACTACCAAGAGACCCAGTACTTC.